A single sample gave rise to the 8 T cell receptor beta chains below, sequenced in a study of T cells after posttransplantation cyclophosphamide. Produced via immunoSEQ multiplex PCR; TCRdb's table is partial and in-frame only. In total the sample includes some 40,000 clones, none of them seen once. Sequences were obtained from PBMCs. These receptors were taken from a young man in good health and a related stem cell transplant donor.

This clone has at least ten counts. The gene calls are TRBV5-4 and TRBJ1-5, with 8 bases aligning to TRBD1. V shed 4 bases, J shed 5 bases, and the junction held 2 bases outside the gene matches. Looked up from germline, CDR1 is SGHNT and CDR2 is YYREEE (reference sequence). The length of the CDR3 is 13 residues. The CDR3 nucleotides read TGTGCCAGCAGCCCGGACAGGGATCAGCCCCAGCATTTT. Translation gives CASSPDRDQPQHF.

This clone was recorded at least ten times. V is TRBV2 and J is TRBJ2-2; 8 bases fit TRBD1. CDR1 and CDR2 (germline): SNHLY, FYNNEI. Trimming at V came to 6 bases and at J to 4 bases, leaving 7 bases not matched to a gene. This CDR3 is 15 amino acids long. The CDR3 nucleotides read TGTGCCAGCAGGTGGCAGGGGGCGACCACCGGGGAGCTGTTTTTT. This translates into CASRWQGATTGELFF.

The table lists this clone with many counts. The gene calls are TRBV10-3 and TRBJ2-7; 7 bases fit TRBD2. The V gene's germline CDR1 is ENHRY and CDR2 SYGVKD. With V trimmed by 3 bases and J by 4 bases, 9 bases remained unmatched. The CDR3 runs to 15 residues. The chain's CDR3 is CAISEGLAASYEQYF. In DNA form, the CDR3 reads TGTGCCATCAGTGAAGGCCTAGCGGCTAGTTACGAGCAGTACTTC.

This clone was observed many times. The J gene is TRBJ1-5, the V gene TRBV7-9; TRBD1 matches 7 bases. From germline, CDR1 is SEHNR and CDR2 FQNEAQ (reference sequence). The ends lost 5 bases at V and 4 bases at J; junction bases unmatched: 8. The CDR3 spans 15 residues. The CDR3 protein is CASSATGKGNQPQHF. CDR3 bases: TGTGCCAGCAGCGCGACAGGGAAAGGAAATCAGCCCCAGCATTTT.

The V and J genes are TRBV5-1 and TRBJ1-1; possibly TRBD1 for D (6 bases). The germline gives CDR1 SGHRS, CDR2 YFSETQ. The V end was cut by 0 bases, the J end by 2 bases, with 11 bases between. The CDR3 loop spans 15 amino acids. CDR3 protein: CASSLDQGRNTEAFF. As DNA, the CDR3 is TGCGCCAGCAGCTTGGACCAGGGGAGAAACACTGAAGCTTTCTTT.

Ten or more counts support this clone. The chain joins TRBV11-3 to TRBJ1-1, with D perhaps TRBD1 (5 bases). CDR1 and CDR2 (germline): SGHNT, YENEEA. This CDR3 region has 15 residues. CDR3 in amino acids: CASRLEEGPHTEAFF. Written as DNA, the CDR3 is TGTGCAAGTCGCTTAGAGGAGGGGCCGCACACTGAAGCTTTCTTT. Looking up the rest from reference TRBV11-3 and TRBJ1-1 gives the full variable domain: EAGVVQSPRYKIIEKKQPVAFWCNPISGHNTLYWYLQNLGQGPELLIRYENEEAVDDSQLPKDRFSAERLKGVDSTLKIQPAELGDSAVYLCASRLEEGPHTEAFFGQGTRLTVV.

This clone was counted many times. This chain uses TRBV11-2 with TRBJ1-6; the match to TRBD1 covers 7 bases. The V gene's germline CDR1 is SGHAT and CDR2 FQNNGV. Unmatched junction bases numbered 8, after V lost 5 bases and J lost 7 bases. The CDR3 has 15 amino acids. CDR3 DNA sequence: TGTGCCAGCAGCACTGTTGACAGGGAGAATTCACCCCTCCACTTT. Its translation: CASSTVDRENSPLHF.

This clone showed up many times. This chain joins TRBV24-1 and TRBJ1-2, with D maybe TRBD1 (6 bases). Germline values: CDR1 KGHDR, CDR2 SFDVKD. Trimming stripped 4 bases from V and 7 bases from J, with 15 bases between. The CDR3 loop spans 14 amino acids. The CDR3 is CATSELGGASGYTF. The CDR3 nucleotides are TGTGCCACCAGTGAATTGGGGGGGGCTTCTGGCTACACCTTC.